One and the same sample provided the 13 T cell receptor beta chains below, sequenced in a study of blood T cell repertoires in COVID-19. Sequencing was performed with immunoSEQ multiplex PCR; in TCRdb, only in-frame clones are kept and a portion is missing. Of some 48,000 clones listed, about 86% are singletons. The sample consisted of peripheral blood. These receptors were collected from a human donor in a cohort sampled during active COVID-19.

This clone was seen a handful of times. The chain recombines TRBV18 with TRBJ1-1; D remains ambiguous. The germline V and J ends were trimmed by 0 bases and 6 bases, with 5 bases remaining between them. Germline CDR1 reads KGHSH; CDR2 reads LQKENI. The CDR3 runs to 12 residues. The CDR3 loop reads CASSPPKPEAFF. DNA for the CDR3: TGTGCCAGCTCACCACCCAAGCCTGAAGCTTTCTTT.

The chain is built from TRBV9 and TRBJ2-1, with 13 bases identical to TRBD2. CDR3 size: 16 residues. The V segment lost 4 bases and the J segment 8 bases; nucleotides outside the gene matches: 9. Germline values: CDR1 SGDLS, CDR2 YYNGEE. CDR3 protein: CASSPLAGGHLDEQFF. The CDR3, as DNA: TGTGCCAGCAGCCCACTAGCGGGGGGGCATTTGGATGAGCAGTTCTTC.

The table lists this clone with a count of one. The V call is TRBV19, the J call TRBJ1-5, with D tentatively TRBD1 (5 bases). The CDR3 is 13 residues long. V shed 7 bases and J shed 11 bases, with 18 bases lying between them. Germline V gene data show CDR1 as LNHDA and CDR2 as SQIVND (reference sequence). CDR3 DNA: TGTGCCAGTACCGAATTGTACGGGGGGGCCCAGCATTTT. Its protein is CASTELYGGAQHF.

CDR3 in DNA: TGTGCCAGCAGCCAAGAAGGCTACGCCAGGGACTCCTACAATGAGCAGTTCTTC. Translated: CASSQEGYARDSYNEQFF. The chain recombines TRBV3-1 (or the pseudogene TRBV3-2) with TRBJ2-1; weak D call: TRBD1 (5 bases). This CDR3 contains 18 residues. Trimming shortened V by 0 bases and J by 0 bases, and 15 bases separated the two germline ends. Germline CDR1 LGHDT, CDR2 YNNKEL (reference sequence).

V is TRBV5-8 and J is TRBJ1-5; a possible D gene is TRBD1 (6 bases). The CDR3 covers 18 residues. Germline-derived CDR1 and CDR2 are SGHTS and YDEGEE. V lost 7 bases and J lost 0, with 23 bases in between. The CDR3 DNA reads TGTGCCAGCGGCCCAGGGCAGGCAGGGGCCTTTAGCAATCAGCCCCAGCATTTT. This translates into CASGPGQAGAFSNQPQHF.

The rearrangement uses TRBV7-9 and TRBJ2-7; 8 bases line up with TRBD1. The trim removed 4 bases at V and 3 bases at J, leaving 8 bases unmatched. The germline V gene encodes CDR1 SEHNR and CDR2 FQNEAQ (reference sequence). The CDR3 is 15 residues long. The chain's CDR3 is CASSSHRGRLYEQYF. The CDR3 nucleotides are TGTGCCAGCAGCTCGCACAGGGGGAGGCTCTACGAGCAGTACTTC.

This clone has only a few counts. The rearrangement joins TRBV6-5 to TRBJ1-2, with D tentatively TRBD1 (5 bases). With 7 bases removed from V and 7 bases from J, the gap between germline ends came to 13 bases. CDR3 length equals 12 residues. Germline CDR1 MNHEY, CDR2 SVGAGI. The CDR3 loop reads CASIAGSFGYTF. The DNA for the CDR3 is TGTGCCAGCATTGCAGGGTCGTTTGGCTACACCTTC.

This chain links TRBV11-1 with TRBJ2-5, with a possible D match to TRBD1 (6 bases). The CDR3 consists of 16 residues. Trimming took off 3 bases at V and 9 bases at J, with 23 bases between the two ends. The V gene's germline CDR1 is SGHAT and CDR2 FQDESV (reference sequence). The chain's CDR3 is CASSFPGAGSFEAQYF. Written as DNA, the CDR3 is TGTGCCAGCAGCTTTCCAGGGGCAGGTTCCTTCGAGGCCCAGTACTTC. The complete variable domain, with remaining parts taken from reference TRBV11-1 and TRBJ2-5, reads EAEVAQSPRYKITEKSQAVAFWCDPISGHATLYWYRQILGQGPELLVQFQDESVVDDSQLPKDRFSAERLKGVDSTLKIQPAELGDSAMYLCASSFPGAGSFEAQYFGPGTRLLVL.

The genes are TRBV4-3 and TRBJ2-1; tentatively, D is TRBD2 (6 bases). Germline CDR1 is LGHNA and CDR2 is YSLEER. V gave up 0 bases and J gave up 10 bases, with 19 bases separating them. The CDR3 has 16 residues. CDR3 loop: CASSQDGAGGPGEQFF. Written as DNA, the CDR3 is TGCGCCAGCAGCCAAGATGGAGCGGGCGGGCCGGGGGAGCAGTTCTTC.

This rearrangement joins TRBV2 to TRBJ1-2; 7 nucleotides align to TRBD1. V lost 5 bases, J lost 6 bases, and 6 bases stayed unmatched. Germline V gene lookup returns CDR1 SNHLY and CDR2 FYNNEI. The CDR3 totals 13 residues. This chain's CDR3 is CASSNTGVDGYTF. CDR3 DNA sequence: TGTGCCAGCAGTAATACAGGGGTGGATGGCTACACCTTC.

The chain combines TRBV29-1 with TRBJ2-1; possible D gene TRBD1, 6 bases. Trimming pared 3 bases from V and 7 bases from J, leaving 13 bases between. Per germline, CDR1 SQVTM and CDR2 ANQGSEA. The CDR3 spans 13 residues. For the CDR3, the DNA is TGCAGCGTTGATATGGCGGACAGTAATGAGCAGTTCTTC. Its protein product is CSVDMADSNEQFF.

This clone appeared a few times. The chain employs TRBV5-6 and TRBJ1-1; D might be TRBD1 (6 bases). This CDR3 spans 14 amino acids. The ends were cut back, 3 bases at V and 4 bases at J, with 13 bases in the middle. Germline CDR1 SGHDT, CDR2 YYEEEE. The CDR3 region is CASSSDVGGTEAFF. CDR3 DNA: TGTGCCAGCAGCTCCGACGTAGGGGGCACTGAAGCTTTCTTT.

Worth noting for this clone: This same CDR3 is encoded by further DNA sequences in the sample. The chain combines TRBV5-1 with TRBJ1-1, with a weak D call TRBD1 (6 bases). This CDR3 is built from 13 residues. Germline loops: CDR1 SGHRS, CDR2 YFSETQ. V was clipped by 4 bases and J by 2 bases, with 9 bases between them. CDR3 in DNA: TGCGCCAGCAGCCTGACAGGAAACACTGAAGCTTTCTTT. This gives the protein CASSLTGNTEAFF.